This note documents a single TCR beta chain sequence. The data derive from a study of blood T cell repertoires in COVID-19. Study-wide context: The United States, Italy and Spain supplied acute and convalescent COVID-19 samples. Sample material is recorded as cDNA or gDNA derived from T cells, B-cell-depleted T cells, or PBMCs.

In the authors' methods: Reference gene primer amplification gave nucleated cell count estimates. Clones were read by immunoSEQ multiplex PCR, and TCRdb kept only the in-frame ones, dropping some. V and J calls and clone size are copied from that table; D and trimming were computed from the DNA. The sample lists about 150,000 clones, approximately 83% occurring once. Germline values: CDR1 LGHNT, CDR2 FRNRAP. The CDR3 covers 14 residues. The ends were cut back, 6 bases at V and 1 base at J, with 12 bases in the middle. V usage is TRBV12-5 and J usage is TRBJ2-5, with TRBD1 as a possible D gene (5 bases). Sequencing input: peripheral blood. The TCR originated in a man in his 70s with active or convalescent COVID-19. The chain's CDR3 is CASGGLDTQETQYF. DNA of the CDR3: TGTGCTAGTGGGGGGTTGGACACCCAAGAGACCCAGTACTTC.